In this sample, the clone carrying this T cell receptor (beta chain) turned up many times. It was the library that attached unique molecular identifiers to individual cDNA molecules. MiXCR was run by TCRdb on the RACE reads, yielding one entry per CDR3 protein. In the table there are some 110,000 distinct CDR3 sequences, over 10% of which are singletons. The data are from a study of human T cells and chemical hapten exposure. Study background: The study sensitized with 2% DPC on a 2 cm by 2 cm patch of upper inner arm skin.

Time point described: patch test 1, 2 weeks after DPC sensitization. This sample's treatment: therapeutic diphenylcyclopropenone sensitization with weekly scalp DPC. The CDR3 runs to 14 residues. The germline V gene encodes CDR1 ENHRY and CDR2 SYGVKD. V lost 2 bases, J lost 11 bases, and 15 bases lay in between. The sample was whole blood, taken in connection with sensitization to the hapten diphenylcyclopropenone (DPC). The source of this sequence is a woman in her forties or fifties with alopecia areata. Some clones in this sample may be carry-over from other donors' samples. The chain joins TRBV10-3 to TRBJ1-4, with no clear D. In nucleotides, the CDR3 is TGTGCCATCAGTGAGCCAGGAGGCCCCAAGAAACTGTTTTTT. Protein product: CAISEPGGPKKLFF.